The clone carrying this TCR beta chain appeared many times. What it binds is unknown. These data belong to a study of molecular identifiers for immune sequencing clone quantification. The overall study: Replicates partitioned RNA from roughly 21,000 or 96,000 naive CD8 cells into five parts, sequencing four. Notes on the study in general: Detecting spiked Jurkat TCR RNA from one cell among around 930,000 naive cells was reportedly possible. Same-barcode identical TCR molecules could make highly expanded clones look smaller than they are.

The V gene's germline CDR1 is ENHRY and CDR2 SYGVKD. This CDR3 has 12 residues. V lost 0 bases and J lost 7, with 7 bases in between. TCRdb re-called the PCR reads with MiXCR, one entry per CDR3 protein. Of roughly 320,000 distinct CDR3 sequences in the sample, roughly a quarter were seen once. The TCR was taken from a human donor in good health. Some libraries in this study had Jurkat cell RNA spiked in. Sequencing used naive CD8+ T cells from blood, with Jurkat cell RNA spiked in. The subset was: FACS-sorted CD8+CD4-CCR7+CD45RA+ naive T cells. The rearrangement links TRBV10-3 to TRBJ2-7, with D unclear. CDR3 sequence: CAISESVLEQYF. The CDR3 coding sequence is TGTGCCATCAGTGAGTCAGTTCTTGAGCAGTACTTC.